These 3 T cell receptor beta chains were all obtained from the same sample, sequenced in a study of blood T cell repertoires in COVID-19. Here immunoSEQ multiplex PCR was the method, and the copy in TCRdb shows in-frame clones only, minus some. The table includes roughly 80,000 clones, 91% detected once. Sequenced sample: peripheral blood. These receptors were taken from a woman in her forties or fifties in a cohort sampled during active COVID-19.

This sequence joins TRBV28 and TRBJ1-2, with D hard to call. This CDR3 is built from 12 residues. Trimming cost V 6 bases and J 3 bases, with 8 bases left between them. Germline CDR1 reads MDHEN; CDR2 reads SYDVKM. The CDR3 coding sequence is TGTGCCAGCAGCTCCGGGGACTATGGCTACACCTTC. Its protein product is CASSSGDYGYTF.

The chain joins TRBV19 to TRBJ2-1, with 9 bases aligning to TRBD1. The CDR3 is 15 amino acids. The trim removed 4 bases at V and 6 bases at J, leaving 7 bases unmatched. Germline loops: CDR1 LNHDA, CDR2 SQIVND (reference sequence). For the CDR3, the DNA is TGTGCCAGTAGTACAACAGGGGGCGTCGGCAATGAGCAGTTCTTC. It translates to CASSTTGGVGNEQFF.

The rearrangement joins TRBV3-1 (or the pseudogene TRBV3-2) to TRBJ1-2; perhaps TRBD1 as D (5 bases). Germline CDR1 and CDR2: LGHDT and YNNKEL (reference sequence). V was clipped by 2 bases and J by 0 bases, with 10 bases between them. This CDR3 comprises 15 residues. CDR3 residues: CASSQLGQANYGYTF. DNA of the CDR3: TGTGCCAGCAGCCAACTGGGGCAGGCTAACTATGGCTACACCTTC.